This TCR beta chain was observed in a study of CD8+ T cells in alopecia areata. CDR3 length: 15 residues. Germline CDR1 reads WSHSY; CDR2 reads SAAADI. With 2 bases clipped from V and 4 bases from J, the junction kept 5 bases outside the gene matches. Worth noting for this clone: Its antigen is undetermined.

PBMCs were stained for CD3, CD4 and CD8, and CD4+ and CD8+ T cells were sorted. RNA extraction and reverse transcription yielded cDNA as sequencing template. Clones were read by immunoSEQ multiplex PCR, and TCRdb kept only the in-frame ones, dropping some. The table lists around 210,000 clones, roughly 56% of them singletons. General study results and limits: Between patients, shared TCR sequences were less clear than in mice. This was possibly due in part to HLA diversity in the patient population. The study found higher clonality in lesional than normal scalp, especially in alopecia totalis/universalis. Sequencing of scalp samples also includes resident alphabeta T cells from normal skin.

Sequencing used CD8+ T cells sorted from blood. The receptor was isolated from a human donor in good health. This chain connects TRBV10-2 to TRBJ2-1; 7 bases fit TRBD2. The CDR3 DNA reads TGCGCCAGCAGTGAGGGGTGGGGACTATACAATGAGCAGTTCTTC. It codes for CASSEGWGLYNEQFF.